This T cell receptor beta chain was sequenced during a study of blood T cell repertoires in COVID-19. In germline, CDR1 is SNHLY, CDR2 FYNNEI. The V end was cut by 2 bases, the J end by 4 bases, with 5 bases between. This CDR3 has 13 residues. The table came from immunoSEQ multiplex PCR; TCRdb's copy has only in-frame clones and leaves some out. The table shows 300,000 to 350,000 clones, with approximately 88% occurring only once. The specimen was peripheral blood. The TCR sequence derives from a woman in her twenties or thirties with COVID-19, enrolled during active disease. The chain couples TRBV2 to TRBJ2-2; no reliable D call. Written as DNA, the CDR3 is TGTGCCAGCAGTGAAAGGAGCACCGGGGAGCTGTTTTTT. Amino acids: CASSERSTGELFF.